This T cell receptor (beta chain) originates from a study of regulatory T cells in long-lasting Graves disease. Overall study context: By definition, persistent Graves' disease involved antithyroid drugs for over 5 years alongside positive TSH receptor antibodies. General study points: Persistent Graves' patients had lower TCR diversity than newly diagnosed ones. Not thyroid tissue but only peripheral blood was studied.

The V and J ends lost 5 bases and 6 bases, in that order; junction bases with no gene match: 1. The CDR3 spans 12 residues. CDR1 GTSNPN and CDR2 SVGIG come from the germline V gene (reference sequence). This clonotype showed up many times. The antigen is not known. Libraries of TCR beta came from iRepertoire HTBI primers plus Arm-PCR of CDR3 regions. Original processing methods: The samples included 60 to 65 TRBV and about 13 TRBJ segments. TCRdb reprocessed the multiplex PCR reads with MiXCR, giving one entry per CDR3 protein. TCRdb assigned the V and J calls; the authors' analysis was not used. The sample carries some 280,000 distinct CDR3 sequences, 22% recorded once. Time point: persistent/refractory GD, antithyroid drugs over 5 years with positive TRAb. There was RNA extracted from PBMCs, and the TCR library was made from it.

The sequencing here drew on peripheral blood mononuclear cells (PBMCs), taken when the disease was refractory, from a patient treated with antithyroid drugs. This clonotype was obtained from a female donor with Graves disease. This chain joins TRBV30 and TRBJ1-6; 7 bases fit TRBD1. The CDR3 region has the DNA TGTGCCTGGCAGGGGGGTAATTCACCCCTCCACTTT. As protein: CAWQGGNSPLHF.